A single sample is the source of the 12 T cell receptor beta chains below, sequenced in a study of monozygotic twins with inflammatory bowel disease. TCRdb reprocessed the 5' RACE reads and stores each CDR3 protein as one record, lacking DNA. This sample's table reports about 210,000 distinct CDR3 sequences. What was sequenced was blood. All receptors come from a human donor with ulcerative colitis or Crohn's disease, or a healthy co-twin of an affected twin (not recorded which).

The rearrangement links TRBV5-6 to TRBJ2-1; TCRdb names TRBD2, which stays unverified in the absence of DNA. CDR1 is SGHDT, CDR2 YYEEEE, per germline. The CDR3 is made up of 16 amino acids. The CDR3 loop reads CASSVRLAGPEREQFF. Full variable domain (missing parts from reference TRBV5-6 and TRBJ2-1): DAGVTQSPTHLIKTRGQQVTLRCSPKSGHDTVSWYQQALGQGPQFIFQYYEEEERQRGNFPDRFSGHQFPNYSSELNVNALLLGDSALYLCASSVRLAGPEREQFFGPGTRLTVL.

This chain uses TRBV24-1 with TRBJ2-2; TCRdb proposes TRBD1, but this gene call is untestable without DNA. This CDR3 contains 12 residues. CDR1 is KGHDR, CDR2 SFDVKD, per germline. The CDR3 sequence: CATGVNTGELFF.

This rearrangement joins TRBV5-6 to TRBJ2-5. In germline, CDR1 is SGHDT, CDR2 YYEEEE. This CDR3 has 13 amino acids. The CDR3 loop reads CASSFDFQETQYF.

This chain connects TRBV5-4 to TRBJ1-1. The germline V gene has CDR1 SGHNT and CDR2 YYREEE (reference sequence). The CDR3 length is 13 residues. The CDR3 reads CASSLAGNTEAFF.

The J gene is TRBJ1-2, the V gene TRBV6-1; checking the TCRdb D call of TRBD1 is not possible without DNA. Germline V gene sequence: CDR1 MNHNS, CDR2 SASEGT. There are 14 residues in the CDR3. The CDR3 here is CASRPRGQEYGYTF.

The rearrangement links TRBV4-3 to TRBJ2-1; TCRdb's D gene call, TRBD2, goes unchecked for lack of DNA. Germline assignment: CDR1 LGHNA and CDR2 YSLEER. This CDR3 region has 15 residues. This chain's CDR3 is CASSQDDGREDEQFF.

V gene TRBV5-6 combines with J gene TRBJ2-3; TCRdb picks TRBD2, but there is no DNA to check that call. Germline values: CDR1 SGHDT, CDR2 YYEEEE. This CDR3 is 20 amino acids long. The CDR3 region is CASSLARLAGGPGSPDTQYF.

The chain joins TRBV5-4 to TRBJ2-1. Per germline, CDR1 SGHNT and CDR2 YYREEE (reference sequence). The CDR3 totals 16 residues. The CDR3 loop is CASSHVGSKGYNEQFF.

The rearrangement uses TRBV5-1 and TRBJ2-1; TCRdb designates TRBD2, a call that cannot be tested without DNA. The CDR3 is made up of 16 amino acids. Germline V gene lookup returns CDR1 SGHRS and CDR2 YFSETQ. CDR3 protein: CASSLVLAGSYNEQFF.

The chain employs TRBV4-1 and TRBJ2-7; TCRdb calls TRBD1, which cannot be checked without DNA. CDR1 and CDR2 from the germline V gene are MGHRA and YSYEKL. This CDR3 has 14 residues. Here the CDR3 reads CASSQAPSGGEQYF.

The chain couples TRBV7-9 to TRBJ1-5; checking the TCRdb D call of TRBD1 is not possible without DNA. The CDR3 runs 15 residues. CDR1 SEHNR and CDR2 FQNEAQ come from the germline V gene (reference sequence). The CDR3: CASSFGQESNQPQHF.

The gene calls are TRBV11-3 and TRBJ2-1; the D call from TCRdb, TRBD2, cannot be confirmed without DNA. Germline CDR1 is SGHNT and CDR2 is YENEEA. The CDR3 contains 14 residues. The CDR3 here is CASSLTSANNEQFF.